The clone carrying this T cell receptor (beta chain) has just a few counts. Its antigen remains unidentified. CDR1 is GTSNPN, CDR2 SVGIG, per germline (reference sequence). Trimming stripped 4 bases from V and 0 bases from J, with 16 bases between. CDR3 length: 17 residues. Reverse transcribing all isolated RNA meant expressed TCRB transcripts were sequenced. The table came from immunoSEQ multiplex PCR; TCRdb's copy has only in-frame clones and leaves some out. The sample has about 370,000 clones; approximately 16% are singletons. This sample was taken from a study of beta chain features in type 1 diabetes. Study findings and constraints: A greater similarity of naive, central memory and Treg TCRB repertoires was seen among patients than among healthy donors. Fewer insertions but more deletions were seen at VDJ junctions in type 1 diabetes patients.

Only one heparinised blood draw was taken per donor, and its volume averaged around 110 mL. The receptor's source is a woman aged 18-29 years in good health. The gene calls are TRBV30 and TRBJ2-6, with a possible D match to TRBD2 (5 bases). Sample: naive CD4+ T cells from blood. Written as DNA, the CDR3 is TGTGCCTGGACTCTTGCTAGGACTTCCTCTGGGGCCAACGTCCTGACTTTC. This gives the protein CAWTLARTSSGANVLTF.